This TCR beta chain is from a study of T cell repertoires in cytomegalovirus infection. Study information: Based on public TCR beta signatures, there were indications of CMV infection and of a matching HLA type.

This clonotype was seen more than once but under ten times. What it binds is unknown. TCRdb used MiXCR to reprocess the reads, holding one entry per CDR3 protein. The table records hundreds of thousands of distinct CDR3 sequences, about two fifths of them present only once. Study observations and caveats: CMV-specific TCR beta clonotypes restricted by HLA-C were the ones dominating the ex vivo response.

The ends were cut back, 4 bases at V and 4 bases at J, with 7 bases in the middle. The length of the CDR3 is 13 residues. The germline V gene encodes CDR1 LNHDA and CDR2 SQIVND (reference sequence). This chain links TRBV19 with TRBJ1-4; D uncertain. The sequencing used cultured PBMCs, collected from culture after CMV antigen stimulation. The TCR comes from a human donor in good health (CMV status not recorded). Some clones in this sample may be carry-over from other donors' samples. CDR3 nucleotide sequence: TGTGCCAGTAGTAGTCCAGTTAATGAAAAACTGTTTTTT. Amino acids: CASSSPVNEKLFF. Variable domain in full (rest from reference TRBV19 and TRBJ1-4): DGGITQSPKYLFRKEGQNVTLSCEQNLNHDAMYWYRQDPGQGLRLIYYSQIVNDFQKGDIAEGYSVSREKKESFPLTVTSAQKNPTAFYLCASSSPVNEKLFFGSGTQLSVL.